This passage covers 7 T cell receptor beta chains from one sample sequenced in a study of blood T cells in healthy people across ages. Alongside a J-beta primer mix, a sample-barcoded 5' primer served in a second PCR lasting about 7 to 11 cycles. TCRdb ran MiXCR on the 5' RACE reads and lists one entry per CDR3 protein. The data contain roughly 500,000 distinct CDR3 sequences, 24% of them singletons. These data also formed part of another study, on T cells of mothers and their children.

Sequencing was performed on blood. These receptors were obtained from a boy aged 10-17 years in good health.

This clonotype was counted between two and nine times. V and J are TRBV7-9 and TRBJ2-2, with 9 nucleotides matching TRBD1. Germline V CDR1 and CDR2: SEHNR, FQNEAQ (reference sequence). The V gene end was trimmed by 5 bases and the J gene end by 6 bases; junction bases not matched to a gene: 4. The CDR3 is 14 amino acids. CDR3 protein: CASSARDRAGELFF. The CDR3 DNA reads TGTGCCAGCAGCGCCCGGGACAGGGCCGGGGAGCTGTTTTTT.

This clonotype appeared a few times. The chain uses TRBV7-2 and TRBJ2-2; possibly TRBD1 for D (6 bases). Germline CDR1 reads SGHTA; CDR2 reads FQGNSA. The CDR3 length is 16 residues. Trimming removed 5 bases from V and 2 bases from J, with 15 bases in between. The CDR3 protein is CASSTTGIGNTGELFF. The CDR3 nucleotides read TGTGCCAGCAGCACGACAGGCATTGGAAACACCGGGGAGCTGTTTTTT.

This clonotype was detected only a few times. V is TRBV5-1 and J is TRBJ2-1; TRBD2 agrees at 8 bases. Germline V gene data show CDR1 as SGHRS and CDR2 as YFSETQ. This CDR3 comprises 18 residues. The V segment lost 4 bases and the J segment 0 bases; nucleotides outside the gene matches: 12. The CDR3 reads CASSKGLGKGGSYNEQFF. CDR3 DNA sequence: TGCGCCAGCAGCAAGGGACTAGGGAAGGGCGGCTCCTACAATGAGCAGTTCTTC.

This clonotype turned up a few times. The gene calls are TRBV5-1 and TRBJ2-7, with 11 bases identical to TRBD1. The CDR3 is 14 residues long. In germline, CDR1 is SGHRS, CDR2 YFSETQ. Unmatched junction bases numbered 5, after V lost 6 bases and J lost 3 bases. The CDR3 bases are TGCGCCAGCACCCTCGGGACAGGGGGCTACGAGCAGTACTTC. This translates into CASTLGTGGYEQYF. Together with reference TRBV5-1 and TRBJ2-7, the CDR3 gives the full variable domain: KAGVTQTPRYLIKTRGQQVTLSCSPISGHRSVSWYQQTPGQGLQFLFEYFSETQRNKGNFPGRFSGRQFSNSRSEMNVSTLELGDSALYLCASTLGTGGYEQYFGPGTRLTVT.

The table lists this clonotype with a few counts. V is TRBV19 and J is TRBJ2-7; 8 positions agree with TRBD1. This CDR3 has 18 amino acids. CDR1 LNHDA and CDR2 SQIVND come from the germline V gene (reference sequence). The trim removed 4 bases at V and 6 bases at J, leaving 20 bases unmatched. The CDR3 reads CASSTFLTPGQDLSEQYF. The CDR3 bases are TGTGCCAGTAGTACTTTTCTAACTCCGGGACAGGACCTTTCCGAGCAGTACTTC.

The rearrangement links TRBV7-9 to TRBJ2-4; TRBD2 agrees at 8 bases. The CDR3 is 14 amino acids. Germline V gene data show CDR1 as SEHNR and CDR2 as FQNEAQ (reference sequence). V trimming: 4 bases; J trimming: 8 bases; junction bases outside the gene matches: 7. CDR3: CASSSSGGEDIQYF. CDR3 in DNA: TGTGCCAGCAGCTCTTCGGGAGGGGAGGACATTCAGTACTTC.

The sample holds a few counts of this clonotype. V usage is TRBV6-4 and J usage is TRBJ2-2; a possible D gene is TRBD1 (6 bases). The CDR3 length is 14 residues. Per the germline V gene, CDR1 is MRHNA and CDR2 is SNTAGT. Deletions cut 0 bases from V and 9 bases from J, with 11 bases between. The DNA for the CDR3 is TGTGCCAGCAGTGACTCGGGACAAACCCGGGAGCTGTTTTTT. Protein product: CASSDSGQTRELFF.